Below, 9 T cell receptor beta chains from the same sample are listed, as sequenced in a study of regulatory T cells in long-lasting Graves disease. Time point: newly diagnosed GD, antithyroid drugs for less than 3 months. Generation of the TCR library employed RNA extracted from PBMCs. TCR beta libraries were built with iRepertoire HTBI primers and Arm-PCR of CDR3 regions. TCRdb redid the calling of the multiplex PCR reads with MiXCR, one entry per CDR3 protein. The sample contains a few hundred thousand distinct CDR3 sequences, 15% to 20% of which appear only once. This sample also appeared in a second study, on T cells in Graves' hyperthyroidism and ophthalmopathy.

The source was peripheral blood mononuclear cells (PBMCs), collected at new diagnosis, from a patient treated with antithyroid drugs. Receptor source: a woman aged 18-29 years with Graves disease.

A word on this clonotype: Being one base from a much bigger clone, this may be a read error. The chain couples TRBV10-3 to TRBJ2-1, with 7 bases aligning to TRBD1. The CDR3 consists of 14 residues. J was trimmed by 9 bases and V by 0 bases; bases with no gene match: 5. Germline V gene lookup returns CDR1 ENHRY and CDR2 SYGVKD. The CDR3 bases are TGTGCCATCAGTGAGTCGGGACAGAGTCTTGAGCAGTTCTTC. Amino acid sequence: CAISESGQSLEQFF.

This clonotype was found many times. Here the CDR3 reads CASSARGSETQYF. CDR3 in DNA: TGCGCCAGCAGCGCTCGGGGGAGCGAGACCCAGTACTTC. The rearrangement joins TRBV5-1 to TRBJ2-5; possible D gene TRBD2, 6 bases. The CDR3 runs 13 residues. V was clipped by 4 bases and J by 5 bases, with 12 bases between them. Germline V lookup: CDR1 SGHRS, CDR2 YFSETQ.

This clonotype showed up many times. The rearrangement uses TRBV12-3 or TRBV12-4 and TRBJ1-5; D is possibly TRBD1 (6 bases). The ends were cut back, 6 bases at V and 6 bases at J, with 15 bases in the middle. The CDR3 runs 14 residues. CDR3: CASSAEVRGQPQHF. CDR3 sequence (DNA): TGTGCCAGCAGCGCCGAGGTCAGGGGTCAGCCCCAGCATTTT.

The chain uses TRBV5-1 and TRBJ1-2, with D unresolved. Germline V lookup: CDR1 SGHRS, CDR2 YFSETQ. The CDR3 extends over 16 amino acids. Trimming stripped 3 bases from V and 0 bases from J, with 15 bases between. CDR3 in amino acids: CASSSGRTDTNYGYTF. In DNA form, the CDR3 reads TGCGCCAGCAGCTCAGGTCGGACGGATACTAACTATGGCTACACCTTC.

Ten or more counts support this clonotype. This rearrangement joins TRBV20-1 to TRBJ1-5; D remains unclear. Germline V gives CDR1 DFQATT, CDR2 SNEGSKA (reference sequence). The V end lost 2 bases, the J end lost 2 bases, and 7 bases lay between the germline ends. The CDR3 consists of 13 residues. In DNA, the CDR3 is TGCAGTGCTAGACAGGACCGCAATCAGCCCCAGCATTTT. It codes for CSARQDRNQPQHF.

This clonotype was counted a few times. The CDR3 loop reads CASSTGMAETQYF. In DNA form, the CDR3 reads TGTGCCAGCAGCACAGGGATGGCAGAGACCCAGTACTTC. J is TRBJ2-5 and V is TRBV7-3; D perhaps matches TRBD1 (6 bases). The CDR3 length is 13 residues. The germline gives CDR1 SGHTA, CDR2 FQGTGA. V gave up 5 bases and J gave up 4 bases, with 11 bases separating them.

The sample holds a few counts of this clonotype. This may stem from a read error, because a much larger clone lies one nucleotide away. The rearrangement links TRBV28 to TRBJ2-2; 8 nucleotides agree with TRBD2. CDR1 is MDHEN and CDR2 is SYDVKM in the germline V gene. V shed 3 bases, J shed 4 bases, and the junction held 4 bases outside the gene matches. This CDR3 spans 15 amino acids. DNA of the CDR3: TGTGCCAGCAGTTTTGGCGGGGGGCGCACCGGGGAGCTGTTTTTT. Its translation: CASSFGGGRTGELFF.

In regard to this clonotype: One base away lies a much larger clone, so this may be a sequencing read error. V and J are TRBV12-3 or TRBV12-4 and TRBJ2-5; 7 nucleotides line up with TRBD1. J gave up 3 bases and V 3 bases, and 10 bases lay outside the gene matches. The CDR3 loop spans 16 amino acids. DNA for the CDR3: TGTGCCAGCAGTTTCTCTAAGACAGGGAGTAAAGAGACCCAGTACTTC. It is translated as CASSFSKTGSKETQYF.

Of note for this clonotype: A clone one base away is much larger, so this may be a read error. CDR3 DNA sequence: TGCAGTGCGAGGGACAGCTGTAGCAATCAGCCCCAGCATTTT. Amino acid sequence: CSARDSCSNQPQHF. The chain has TRBV20-1 and TRBJ1-5; 7 bases fit TRBD1. This CDR3 region has 14 residues. The V gene's germline CDR1 is DFQATT and CDR2 SNEGSKA (reference sequence). Losses at the gene ends were 6 bases for V and 0 bases for J; bases not matched to a gene: 5.